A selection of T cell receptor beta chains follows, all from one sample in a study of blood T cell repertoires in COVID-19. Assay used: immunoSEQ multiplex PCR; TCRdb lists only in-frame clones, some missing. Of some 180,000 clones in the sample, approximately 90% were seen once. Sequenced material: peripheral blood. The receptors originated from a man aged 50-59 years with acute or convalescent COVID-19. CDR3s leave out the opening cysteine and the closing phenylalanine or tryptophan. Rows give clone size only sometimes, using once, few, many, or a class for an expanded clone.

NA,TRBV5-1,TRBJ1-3,ASSPVGQGRLNTIY
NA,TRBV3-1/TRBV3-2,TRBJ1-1,ASSQEGGGGNTEAF
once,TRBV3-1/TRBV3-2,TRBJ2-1,ASSPYPTSGSYNEQF
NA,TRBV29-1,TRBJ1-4,SVGGTGGSTTNEKLF
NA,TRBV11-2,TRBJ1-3,ASSSLSARTWNTIY
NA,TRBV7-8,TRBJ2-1,ASSRTGYNEQF
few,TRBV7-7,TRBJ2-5,ASSLGQLETQY
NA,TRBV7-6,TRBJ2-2,ASSLATVGTGSTGELF
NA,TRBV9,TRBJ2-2,ASSVDGEGTGELF
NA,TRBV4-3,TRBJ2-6,ASSQDSGTASYVLT